This T cell receptor beta chain was retrieved from a study of early T cells in non-severe SARS-CoV-2 infection. Study-wide context: Bulk RNA from unsorted whole blood was sequenced; chains were unpaired.

TCRdb re-analysed the 5' RACE reads in MiXCR, keeping a single row per CDR3 protein. The sample holds around 60,000 distinct CDR3 sequences, about an eighth seen once. V lost 3 bases, J lost 5 bases, and 11 bases lay in between. This CDR3 is 14 amino acids long. Germline CDR1 is LGHDT and CDR2 is YNNKEL (reference sequence). The rearrangement uses TRBV3-1 and TRBJ2-1; D might be TRBD1 (5 bases). This TCR was recovered from an adult who was a healthcare worker with PCR-confirmed SARS-CoV-2 infection or an uninfected control (not recorded which). Material for sequencing was whole blood. The CDR3 region has the DNA TGTGCCAGCAGCCATGCTGACAGAGACAATGAGCAGTTCTTC. This translates into CASSHADRDNEQFF.